A single sample is the source of the 32 T cell receptor beta chains below, sequenced in a study of cytomegalovirus exposure and HLA in healthy donors. The PCR used 60 Vbeta and 13 Jbeta primers. Some clones are missing from TCRdb's copy, which holds only in-frame ones; the method was immunoSEQ multiplex PCR. The profile covers tens of thousands of clones, with about four fifths appearing a single time and approximately 29% taken by the ten largest. The sample comprised PBMCs. These receptors all stem from a man in his fifties or sixties in good health and CMV-seropositive.

Turning to this clone: A junction end diverges from the germline sequence, so it may reflect a read error. The chain couples TRBV6-6 to TRBJ2-6, with D tentatively TRBD2 (6 bases). CDR1 is MNHNY and CDR2 is SVGAGI in the germline V gene (reference sequence). This CDR3 has 16 amino acids. CDR3 protein: CASSLGGVSGANGLTF. CDR3 DNA: TGTGCCAGCAGTTTGGGCGGGGTCTCTGGGGCCAACGGCCTGACTTTC.

J is TRBJ1-2 and V is TRBV5-1; a weak D match, TRBD1 (5 bases). CDR1 is SGHRS, CDR2 YFSETQ, per germline. V was cut by 0 bases and J by 8 bases, with 17 bases left in between. The CDR3 sequence is 15 residues long. The CDR3 DNA reads TGCGCCAGCAGCTTGGGGGGGACTTCGGGATGGGGCTACACCTTC. Translating it yields CASSLGGTSGWGYTF.

CDR3 region: CSVLRMTISDEQFF. The CDR3 DNA reads TGCAGCGTCCTCAGGATGACAATCTCAGATGAGCAGTTCTTC. The chain is built from TRBV29-1 and TRBJ2-1; no firm D call. The CDR3 runs to 14 residues. Germline CDR1 reads SQVTM; CDR2 reads ANQGSEA. The germline V and J ends were trimmed by 6 bases and 8 bases, with 20 bases remaining between them.

The chain employs TRBV11-3 and TRBJ2-7, with a weak D call TRBD2 (5 bases). The CDR3 runs to 15 residues. Per germline, CDR1 SGHNT and CDR2 YENEEA. Trimming pared 8 bases from V and 6 bases from J, leaving 23 bases between. The CDR3 nucleotides read TGTGCCAGCGCTACGAGCGCGAGGGCGGGTGTCGAGCAGTACTTC. Protein product: CASATSARAGVEQYF.

The chain recombines TRBV4-1 with TRBJ1-2; D unresolved. Germline-derived CDR1 and CDR2 are MGHRA and YSYEKL. V was shortened by 7 bases and J by 2 bases, with 8 bases between the two germline ends. The CDR3 has 12 residues. The CDR3, as DNA: TGCGCCAGCACGGGGTACAACTATGGCTACACCTTC. The encoded protein is CASTGYNYGYTF.

A note on this clone: A junction end diverges from the germline sequence, so it may reflect a read error. CDR3: CSSSFPLGRSYNEQFF. CDR3 nucleotide sequence: TGTTCCAGCAGCTTCCCCCTAGGGAGGTCCTACAATGAGCAGTTCTTC. The V call is TRBV7-9, the J call TRBJ2-1, with D perhaps matching TRBD2 (6 bases). The CDR3 is 16 amino acids. The V gene's germline CDR1 is SEHNR and CDR2 FQNEAQ (reference sequence). Together with reference TRBV7-9 and TRBJ2-1, the CDR3 gives the full variable domain: DTGVSQNPRHKITKRGQNVTFRCDPISEHNRLYWYRQTLGQGPEFLTYFQNEAQLEKSRLLSDRFSAERPKGSFSTLEIQRTEQGDSAMYLCSSSFPLGRSYNEQFFGPGTRLTVL.

The V and J genes are TRBV7-2 and TRBJ2-7; 11 bases are shared with TRBD2. The CDR3 loop spans 14 amino acids. Per germline, CDR1 SGHTA and CDR2 FQGNSA. J gave up 4 bases and V 5 bases, and 4 bases lay outside the gene matches. CDR3 loop: CASSLSGRDYEQYF. The DNA for the CDR3 is TGTGCCAGCAGCCTTAGCGGGAGGGATTACGAGCAGTACTTC.

The gene calls are TRBV2 and TRBJ2-5, with 7 bases fitting TRBD1. Losses at the gene ends were 5 bases for V and 1 base for J; bases not matched to a gene: 1. In germline, CDR1 is SNHLY, CDR2 FYNNEI. The CDR3 spans 13 residues. The CDR3 sequence: CASSRDSQETQYF. For the CDR3, the DNA is TGTGCCAGCAGTCGGGACAGCCAAGAGACCCAGTACTTC. Looking up the rest from reference TRBV2 and TRBJ2-5 gives the full variable domain: EPEVTQTPSHQVTQMGQEVILRCVPISNHLYFYWYRQILGQKVEFLVSFYNNEISEKSEIFDDQFSVERPDGSNFTLKIRSTKLEDSAMYFCASSRDSQETQYFGPGTRLLVL.

The chain is built from TRBV6-1 and TRBJ2-3; D uncertain. Germline CDR1 is MNHNS and CDR2 is SASEGT. The ends were cut back, 4 bases at V and 2 bases at J, with 13 bases in the middle. CDR3 length: 15 amino acids. The CDR3 nucleotides read TGTGCCAGCAGTGTGGGCAGGTGGTCCACAGATACGCAGTATTTT. This translates into CASSVGRWSTDTQYF.

To note about this clone: Other DNA variants within this sample encode the same CDR3. The chain is built from TRBV18 and TRBJ2-7, with a tentative D call TRBD1 (5 bases). The germline V gene has CDR1 KGHSH and CDR2 LQKENI. The CDR3 extends over 12 amino acids. The V and J ends lost 4 bases and 4 bases respectively, with 8 bases between them. DNA of the CDR3: TGTGCCAGCTCACTAGACAGATACGAGCAGTACTTC. It is translated as CASSLDRYEQYF.

This CDR3 is CSGGLLEAFF. DNA of the CDR3: TGCAGCGGGGGACTCCTTGAAGCTTTCTTT. The chain uses TRBV29-1 and TRBJ1-1, with D perhaps TRBD1 (5 bases). The CDR3 is made up of 10 amino acids. V lost 7 bases and J lost 7, with 10 bases in between. Per the germline V gene, CDR1 is SQVTM and CDR2 is ANQGSEA. Based on the CDR3 plus reference TRBV29-1 and TRBJ1-1, the full variable domain is SAVISQKPSRDICQRGTSLTIQCQVDSQVTMMFWYRQQPGQSLTLIATANQGSEATYESGFVIDKFPISRPNLTFSTLTVSNMSPEDSSIYLCSGGLLEAFFGQGTRLTVV.

Details on this clone: Its ends do not fully match the called genes, so a read error is possible. The chain uses TRBV27 and TRBJ2-6; a possible D gene is TRBD1 (6 bases). The germline V gene has CDR1 MNHEY and CDR2 SMNVEV (reference sequence). This CDR3 comprises 14 residues. CDR3 nucleotide sequence: TGTGCCAGCGGGTGGACAGCTGGGGCCAACGGCCTGACTTTC. Translation gives CASGWTAGANGLTF.

V is TRBV21-1 and J is TRBJ2-5; the tabulated D call, TRBD1, remains unverified against the DNA. TRBV21-1 is an annotated pseudogene. This CDR3 contains 18 residues. CDR3 protein: CASSPPPPDRGGQETQYF. The CDR3 nucleotides are TGTGCCAGCAGTCCCCCTCCCCCGGACAGGGGTGGTCAAGAGACCCAGTACTTC.

A remark on this clone: One junction end does not reproduce the germline sequence, and a read error may be involved. This chain uses TRBV7-9 with TRBJ1-2; TRBD1 is a possible D gene (5 bases). Germline CDR1 reads SEHNR; CDR2 reads FQNEAQ (reference sequence). This CDR3 is 14 amino acids long. The CDR3: CSSSSGEGLGGYTF. DNA of the CDR3: TGTTCCAGCAGCTCGGGGGAGGGCCTTGGTGGCTACACCTTC.

The chain employs TRBV5-1 and TRBJ2-7; perhaps TRBD2 as D (6 bases). The V end was cut by 5 bases, the J end by 0 bases, with 12 bases between. The CDR3 totals 14 residues. Germline-derived CDR1 and CDR2 are SGHRS and YFSETQ. CDR3 residues: CASRPGESSYEQYF. CDR3 DNA: TGCGCCAGCAGGCCGGGGGAGAGCTCCTACGAGCAGTACTTC.

The chain is built from TRBV2 and TRBJ2-3, with 12 bases identical to TRBD2. Germline-derived CDR1 and CDR2 are SNHLY and FYNNEI. The CDR3 loop spans 17 amino acids. With V trimmed by 6 bases and J by 2 bases, 9 bases remained unmatched. In DNA, the CDR3 is TGTGCCAGCAGCGCGGACGGACTAGCGGGACACACAGATACGCAGTATTTT. Amino acid sequence: CASSADGLAGHTDTQYF. Variable domain in full (rest from reference TRBV2 and TRBJ2-3): EPEVTQTPSHQVTQMGQEVILRCVPISNHLYFYWYRQILGQKVEFLVSFYNNEISEKSEIFDDQFSVERPDGSNFTLKIRSTKLEDSAMYFCASSADGLAGHTDTQYFGPGTRLTVL.

The chain uses TRBV10-2 and TRBJ1-2; tentatively, D is TRBD1 (5 bases). This CDR3 has 17 amino acids. Trimming removed 8 bases from V and 1 base from J, with 23 bases in between. The germline V gene encodes CDR1 WSHSY and CDR2 SAAADI. CDR3 amino acids: CASRGGDYLLSNYGYTF. Here the CDR3 DNA reads TGCGCCAGCCGGGGGGGGGACTATTTACTAAGTAACTATGGCTACACCTTC.

CDR3 nucleotides: TGCGCCAGCAGCTTGAACGGGGGGGGCCAAGAGACCCAGTACTTC. Protein sequence: CASSLNGGGQETQYF. The genes are TRBV5-1 and TRBJ2-5; TRBD2 matches 8 bases. CDR1 SGHRS and CDR2 YFSETQ come from the germline V gene. This CDR3 contains 15 residues. Unmatched junction bases numbered 3, after V lost 1 base and J lost 1 base.

CDR3 amino acids: CAWRIDRGSSPLHF. CDR3 nucleotides: TGTGCCTGGAGGATCGACAGGGGCTCTTCACCCCTCCACTTT. The chain joins TRBV30 to TRBJ1-6; 8 bases match TRBD1. V was pared by 3 bases and J by 9 bases, with 7 bases of the junction left unmatched. The V gene's germline CDR1 is GTSNPN and CDR2 SVGIG (reference sequence). CDR3 length: 14 amino acids.

The J gene is TRBJ2-2, the V gene TRBV4-1, with D unclear. Germline V gene lookup returns CDR1 MGHRA and CDR2 YSYEKL. The CDR3 extends over 14 amino acids. The V end was cut by 1 base, the J end by 0 bases, with 3 bases between. This chain's CDR3 is CASSQVANTGELFF. The CDR3 DNA reads TGCGCCAGCAGCCAAGTAGCGAACACCGGGGAGCTGTTTTTT.

J is TRBJ2-3 and V is TRBV27, with D possibly TRBD2 on 7 matching bases. The V gene lost 2 bases and the J gene lost 3 bases, with 18 bases spanning the gap. Germline CDR1 MNHEY, CDR2 SMNVEV (reference sequence). The CDR3 runs to 17 residues. CDR3 coding DNA: TGTGCCAGCAGTTTAGAGGGGGGCTGGGGGGGTACAGATACGCAGTATTTT. Residues: CASSLEGGWGGTDTQYF.

The rearrangement uses TRBV5-4 and TRBJ1-2; D unclear. Trimming took off 6 bases at V and 4 bases at J, with 13 bases between the two ends. Germline V gives CDR1 SGHNT, CDR2 YYREEE (reference sequence). The CDR3 spans 13 residues. The CDR3 region is CASTNPGTYGYTF. The CDR3, as DNA: TGTGCCAGCACTAATCCGGGAACCTATGGCTACACCTTC.

The chain carries TRBV12-5 and TRBJ1-5, with TRBD1 as a possible D gene (5 bases). The CDR3 has 16 residues. Germline V gene sequence: CDR1 LGHNT, CDR2 FRNRAP. V was pared by 3 bases and J by 3 bases, with 15 bases between. This chain's CDR3 is CASGFRGTGTNQPQHF. In DNA, the CDR3 is TGTGCTAGTGGTTTTCGAGGCACAGGTACCAATCAGCCCCAGCATTTT.

The chain has TRBV5-6 and TRBJ1-2; 7 positions match TRBD1. Germline CDR1 reads SGHDT; CDR2 reads YYEEEE. The CDR3 spans 14 residues. Losses at the gene ends were 3 bases for V and 4 bases for J; bases not matched to a gene: 6. As DNA, the CDR3 is TGTGCCAGCAGCTCGCGGACAGGCTCCTATGGCTACACCTTC. Its translation is CASSSRTGSYGYTF.

This clone occurred once. The chain combines TRBV9 with TRBJ2-3; perhaps TRBD2 as D (6 bases). The CDR3 has 15 residues. Trimming removed 0 bases from V and 6 bases from J, with 14 bases in between. CDR1 is SGDLS and CDR2 is YYNGEE in the germline V gene. CDR3 nucleotides: TGTGCCAGCAGCGTAGGGGGGAACGGAGGGGATACGCAGTATTTT. Its translation is CASSVGGNGGDTQYF.

The CDR3 here is CASSLAGAVYNEQFF. The DNA of the CDR3 is TGTGCCAGCAGCTTAGCGGGAGCGGTGTACAATGAGCAGTTCTTC. The gene calls are TRBV6-1 and TRBJ2-1, with TRBD2 matching over 9 bases. The CDR3 loop spans 15 amino acids. The ends lost 6 bases at V and 4 bases at J; junction bases unmatched: 7. Germline V gene lookup returns CDR1 MNHNS and CDR2 SASEGT.

Points on this clone: Germline is not matched at one junction end, which may reflect a read error. This chain joins TRBV19 and TRBJ1-5; possible D gene TRBD1, 5 bases. CDR1 LNHDA and CDR2 SQIVND come from the germline V gene (reference sequence). The CDR3 runs to 12 residues. The CDR3 is CASSYRGGAVGF. The CDR3 DNA reads TGTGCCAGTAGCTATCGGGGGGGAGCAGTGGGTTTT.

This chain uses TRBV7-2 with TRBJ1-4; D gene ambiguous. CDR1 SGHTA and CDR2 FQGNSA come from the germline V gene. V was shortened by 1 base and J by 7 bases, with 4 bases between the two germline ends. The length of the CDR3 is 12 residues. The CDR3 sequence: CASSLDLEKLFF. CDR3 DNA sequence: TGTGCCAGCAGCTTAGATCTTGAAAAACTGTTTTTT.

This clone was seen a few times. The chain has TRBV15 and TRBJ2-1; 7 positions match TRBD2. Germline CDR1 LNHNV, CDR2 YYDKDF (reference sequence). Trimming cost V 0 bases and J 0 bases; bases outside gene matches: 2. This CDR3 contains 16 residues. CDR3 in DNA: TGTGCCACCAGCAGAGACGGCGGGAGCTCCTACAATGAGCAGTTCTTC. It is translated as CATSRDGGSSYNEQFF.

The genes are TRBV30 and TRBJ2-2, with 11 bases aligning to TRBD2. CDR3 length equals 15 residues. CDR1 is GTSNPN, CDR2 SVGIG, per germline (reference sequence). V gave up 7 bases and J gave up 6 bases; unmatched junction bases: 10. The CDR3 sequence is CAFHSGRAGAGELFF. CDR3 nucleotide sequence: TGTGCCTTTCATAGCGGGAGGGCCGGGGCCGGGGAGCTGTTTTTT.

The V call is TRBV5-1, the J call TRBJ2-7, with a possible D match to TRBD2 (7 bases). CDR3 length equals 15 residues. The V end was cut by 3 bases, the J end by 6 bases, with 19 bases between. The germline V gene encodes CDR1 SGHRS and CDR2 YFSETQ. The CDR3 here is CASSWEGGSSAEQYF. The CDR3 DNA reads TGCGCCAGCAGCTGGGAGGGGGGCTCATCGGCCGAGCAGTACTTC. Complete variable domain (other parts from reference TRBV5-1 and TRBJ2-7): KAGVTQTPRYLIKTRGQQVTLSCSPISGHRSVSWYQQTPGQGLQFLFEYFSETQRNKGNFPGRFSGRQFSNSRSEMNVSTLELGDSALYLCASSWEGGSSAEQYFGPGTRLTVT.

The rearrangement links TRBV9 to TRBJ2-1; 11 bases align to TRBD2. CDR3 length equals 14 residues. V lost 2 bases to trimming and J lost 6 bases; unmatched junction nucleotides: 1. Germline values: CDR1 SGDLS, CDR2 YYNGEE. The CDR3 coding sequence is TGTGCCAGCAGCGTCCTAGCGGGAGGCAATGAGCAGTTCTTC. Translated: CASSVLAGGNEQFF.